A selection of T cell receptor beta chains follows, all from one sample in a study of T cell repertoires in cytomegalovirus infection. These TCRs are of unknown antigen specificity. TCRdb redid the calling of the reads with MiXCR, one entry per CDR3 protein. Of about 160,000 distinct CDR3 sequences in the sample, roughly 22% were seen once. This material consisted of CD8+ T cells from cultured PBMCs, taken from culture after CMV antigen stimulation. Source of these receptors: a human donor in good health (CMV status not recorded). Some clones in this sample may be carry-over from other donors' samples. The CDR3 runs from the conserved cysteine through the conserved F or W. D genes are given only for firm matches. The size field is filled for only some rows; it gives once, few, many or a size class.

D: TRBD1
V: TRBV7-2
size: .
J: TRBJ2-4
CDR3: CASSLGGWDRGSKNSQYF
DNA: TGTGCCAGCAGCTTAGGCGGGTGGGACAGGGGTTCCAAAAACAGTCAGTACTTC

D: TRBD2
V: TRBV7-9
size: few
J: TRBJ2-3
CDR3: CASSGTSGGPDTQYF
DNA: TGTGCCAGCAGCGGGACTAGCGGGGGCCCAGATACGCAGTATTTT

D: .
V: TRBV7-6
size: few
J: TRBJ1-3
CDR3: CASSLSPQLSGNTIYF
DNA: TGTGCCAGCAGCCTCAGTCCGCAGCTCTCTGGAAACACCATATATTTT

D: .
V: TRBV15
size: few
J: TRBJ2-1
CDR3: CATSIGQNNEQFF
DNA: TGTGCCACCAGCATCGGACAAAACAATGAGCAGTTCTTC

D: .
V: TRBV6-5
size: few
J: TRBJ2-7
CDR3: CASSYSSSIYEQYF
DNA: TGTGCCAGCAGTTACTCGTCCAGTATCTACGAGCAGTACTTC

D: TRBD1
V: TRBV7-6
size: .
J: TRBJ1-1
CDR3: CASSPGGLMNTEAFF
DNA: TGTGCCAGCAGCCCAGGGGGGCTTATGAACACTGAAGCTTTCTTT

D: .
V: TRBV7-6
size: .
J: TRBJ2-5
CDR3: CASTHMAQETQYF
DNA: TGTGCCAGCACCCATATGGCGCAAGAGACCCAGTACTTC

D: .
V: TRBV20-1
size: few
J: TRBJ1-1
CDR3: CSARDSATYEAFF
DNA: TGCAGTGCTAGAGATTCAGCGACCTATGAAGCTTTCTTT

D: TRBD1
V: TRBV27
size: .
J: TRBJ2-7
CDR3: CASSPRGQGSMNEQYF
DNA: TGTGCCAGCAGTCCAAGGGGACAGGGCTCCATGAACGAGCAGTACTTC

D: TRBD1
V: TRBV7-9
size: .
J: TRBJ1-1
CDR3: CASSPRKEGAKNTEAFF
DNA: TGTGCCAGCAGCCCCAGGAAAGAGGGGGCTAAGAACACTGAAGCTTTCTTT

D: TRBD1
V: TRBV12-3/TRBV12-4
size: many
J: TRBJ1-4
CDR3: CASSLLTGMGEKLFF
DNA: TGTGCCAGCAGTTTACTGACAGGGATGGGGGAAAAACTGTTTTTT

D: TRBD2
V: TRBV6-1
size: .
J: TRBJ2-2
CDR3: CASTQLAAGELFF
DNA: TGTGCCAGCACCCAGCTAGCGGCCGGGGAGCTGTTTTTT

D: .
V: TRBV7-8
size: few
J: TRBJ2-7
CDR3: CASSLVRQGLSYEQYF
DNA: TGTGCCAGCAGCTTAGTCCGACAGGGACTTTCCTACGAGCAGTACTTC

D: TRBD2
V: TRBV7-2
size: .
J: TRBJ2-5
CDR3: CASSLGYRLADLQETQYF
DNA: TGTGCCAGCAGCTTGGGTTACCGACTAGCGGATCTTCAAGAGACCCAGTACTTC

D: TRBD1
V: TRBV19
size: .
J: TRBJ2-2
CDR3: CASSPGQGNTGELFF
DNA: TGTGCCAGTAGTCCGGGACAGGGGAACACCGGGGAGCTGTTTTTT

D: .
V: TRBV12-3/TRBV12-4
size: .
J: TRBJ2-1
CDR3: CASSSPGAKVYNEQFF
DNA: TGTGCCAGCAGTTCCCCGGGGGCGAAGGTCTACAATGAGCAGTTCTTC

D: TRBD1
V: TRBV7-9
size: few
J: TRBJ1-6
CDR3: CASRGRTGGPNSPLHF
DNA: TGTGCCAGCAGGGGACGGACAGGGGGACCTAATTCACCCCTCCACTTT

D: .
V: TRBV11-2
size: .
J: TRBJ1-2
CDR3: CASSLAFGGYGYTF
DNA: TGTGCCAGCAGCTTAGCTTTCGGCGGCTATGGCTACACCTTC

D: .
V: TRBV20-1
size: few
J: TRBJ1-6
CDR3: CSAFRGDSSYNSPLHF
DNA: TGCAGTGCCTTCAGGGGTGACAGCTCCTATAATTCACCCCTCCACTTT

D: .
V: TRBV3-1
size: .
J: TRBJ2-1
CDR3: CASSQETTREASASSYNEQFF
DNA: TGTGCCAGCAGCCAAGAGACAACGAGGGAAGCTAGCGCCAGCTCCTACAATGAGCAGTTCTTC

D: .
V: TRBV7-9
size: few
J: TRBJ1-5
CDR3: CASSLEGSRDQPQHF
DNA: TGTGCCAGCAGCTTAGAGGGGTCCAGGGATCAGCCCCAGCATTTT

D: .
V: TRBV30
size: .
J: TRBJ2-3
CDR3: CAWSPKGWAVRKDTQYF
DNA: TGTGCCTGGAGCCCTAAAGGGTGGGCAGTTCGTAAAGATACGCAGTATTTT

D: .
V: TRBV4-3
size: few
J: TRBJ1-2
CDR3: CASSQGGTSYGYTF
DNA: TGCGCCAGCAGCCAAGGAGGTACCAGCTATGGCTACACCTTC

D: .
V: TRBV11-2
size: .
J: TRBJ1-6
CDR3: CASSLGGGREFYNSPLHF
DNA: TGTGCCAGCAGCTTAGGGGGCGGCAGGGAATTCTATAATTCACCCCTCCACTTT

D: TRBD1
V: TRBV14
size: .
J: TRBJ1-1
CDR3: CASSKEEIWTGENTEAFF
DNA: TGTGCCAGCAGCAAGGAAGAAATTTGGACAGGGGAGAACACTGAAGCTTTCTTT

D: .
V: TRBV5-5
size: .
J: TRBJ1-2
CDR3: CASSQDTYGYTF
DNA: TGTGCCAGCAGCCAGGACACTTATGGCTACACCTTC

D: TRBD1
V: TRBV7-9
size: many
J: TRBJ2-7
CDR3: CASSPQTGNFAYEQYF
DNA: TGTGCCAGCAGCCCCCAGACAGGGAACTTCGCCTACGAGCAGTACTTC

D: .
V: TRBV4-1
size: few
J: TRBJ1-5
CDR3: CASSQADSSNQPQHF
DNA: TGCGCCAGCAGCCAGGCCGACAGTTCCAATCAGCCCCAGCATTTT

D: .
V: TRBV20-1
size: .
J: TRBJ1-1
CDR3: CSATDGEAFF
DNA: TGCAGTGCTACCGACGGGGAAGCTTTCTTT

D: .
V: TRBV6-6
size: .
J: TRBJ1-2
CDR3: CASSFTPSGSYGYTF
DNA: TGTGCCAGCAGTTTTACCCCATCAGGATCCTATGGCTACACCTTC

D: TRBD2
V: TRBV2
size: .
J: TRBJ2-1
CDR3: CASTLAGGWNEQFF
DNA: TGTGCCAGCACTCTAGCGGGGGGGTGGAATGAGCAGTTCTTC

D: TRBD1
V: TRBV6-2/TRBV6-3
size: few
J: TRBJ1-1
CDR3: CASSYRERGLRNTEAFF
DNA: TGTGCCAGCAGTTACCGTGAGAGGGGGCTTCGGAACACTGAAGCTTTCTTT

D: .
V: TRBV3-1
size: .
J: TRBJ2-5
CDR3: CASSQDLETQYF
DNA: TGTGCCAGCAGCCAAGATCTGGAGACCCAGTACTTC

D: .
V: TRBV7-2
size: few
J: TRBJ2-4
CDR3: CASSFRGRTNLDIQYF
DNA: TGTGCCAGCAGCTTCAGGGGACGCACTAATCTGGACATTCAGTACTTC

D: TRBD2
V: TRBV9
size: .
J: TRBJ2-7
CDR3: CASSVGGGTEQYF
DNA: TGTGCCAGCAGCGTAGGGGGGGGAACCGAGCAGTACTTC

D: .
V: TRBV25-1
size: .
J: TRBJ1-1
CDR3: CASGSLNTEAFF
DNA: TGTGCCAGCGGAAGCCTGAACACTGAAGCTTTCTTT

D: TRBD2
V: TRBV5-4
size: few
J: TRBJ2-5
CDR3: CASSWASGGLQETQYF
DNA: TGTGCCAGCAGCTGGGCTAGCGGGGGGCTTCAAGAGACCCAGTACTTC

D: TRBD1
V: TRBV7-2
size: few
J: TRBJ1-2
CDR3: CASSLGPRTGDYGYTF
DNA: TGTGCCAGCAGCTTAGGCCCAAGGACAGGAGACTATGGCTACACCTTC

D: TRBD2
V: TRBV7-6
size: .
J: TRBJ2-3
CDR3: CASSLAASGSTDTQYF
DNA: TGTGCCAGCAGCTTAGCCGCTAGCGGAAGCACAGATACGCAGTATTTT

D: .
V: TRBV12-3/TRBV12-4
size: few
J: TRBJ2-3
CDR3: CASSHTHTQYF
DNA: TGTGCCAGCAGCCACACACATACGCAGTATTTT

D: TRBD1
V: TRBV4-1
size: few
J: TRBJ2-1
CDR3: CASSPSLKGTGYNEQFF
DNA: TGCGCCAGCAGCCCTTCTCTCAAAGGGACAGGCTACAATGAGCAGTTCTTC

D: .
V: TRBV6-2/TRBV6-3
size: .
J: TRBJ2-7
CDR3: CASNHAVTDSYEQYF
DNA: TGTGCCAGCAACCACGCGGTGACAGATTCCTACGAGCAGTACTTC

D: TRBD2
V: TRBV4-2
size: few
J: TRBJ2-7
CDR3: CASSQDLWTSGGIGDYEQYF
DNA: TGTGCCAGCAGCCAAGATTTATGGACTAGCGGGGGGATCGGAGACTACGAGCAGTACTTC

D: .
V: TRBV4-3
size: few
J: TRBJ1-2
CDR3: CASSPAAGSYYGYTF
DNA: TGCGCCAGCAGCCCGGCCGCGGGGAGTTACTATGGCTACACCTTC

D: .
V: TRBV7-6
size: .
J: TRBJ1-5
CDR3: CASSPDGNQPQHF
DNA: TGTGCCAGCAGCCCCGACGGGAATCAGCCCCAGCATTTT

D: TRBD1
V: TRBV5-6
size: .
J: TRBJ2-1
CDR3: CASSSGQGREQFF
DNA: TGTGCCAGCAGCTCGGGACAGGGGCGGGAGCAGTTCTTC

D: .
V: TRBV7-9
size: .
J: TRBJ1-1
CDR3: CASSSGAGGPTFF
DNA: TGTGCCAGCAGCTCAGGGGCGGGGGGCCCAACTTTCTTT